The 27 T cell receptor beta chains below all came from one sample that was sequenced in a study of post-analysis software for immune sequencing data. The study, taken as a whole, reports: Patients used about five TRBV segments, including TRBV5-6, TRBV5-1 and TRBV20-1, more often than controls.

TCR beta libraries were prepared from cDNA with unique molecular identifiers. One entry per CDR3 protein, called by TCRdb with MiXCR from the PCR reads. The sample contains 700,000 to 900,000 distinct CDR3 sequences, 40% to 55% of which appear only once. The antigens of these receptors remain unknown. The sequencing sample was made of blood. The receptors shown here come from a girl under 18 with multiple sclerosis.

The chain recombines TRBV12-3 or TRBV12-4 with TRBJ2-7; D remains unclear. The better agreement between TRBJ2-5 and the DNA end casts doubt on the J call. The CDR3 runs to 13 residues. CDR3 nucleotides: TGTGCCAGCAGCCCAAGGCTATCATGGACCCAGTACTTC. It is translated as CASSPRLSWTQYF.

The gene calls are TRBV6-5 and TRBJ2-7, with a weak D call TRBD2 (7 bases). This CDR3 has 16 amino acids. The ends were cut back, 7 bases at V and 4 bases at J, with 23 bases in the middle. Germline V gives CDR1 MNHEY, CDR2 SVGAGI. The CDR3 spells CASTHEGGGMGYEQYF. CDR3 DNA: TGTGCCAGCACTCACGAGGGGGGAGGGATGGGGTACGAGCAGTACTTC.

This clonotype was seen a few times. This sequence joins TRBV12-3 or TRBV12-4 and TRBJ1-2, with D possibly being TRBD1 (5 bases). The CDR3 covers 14 residues. The ends were cut back, 3 bases at V and 3 bases at J, with 11 bases in the middle. CDR3 sequence (DNA): TGTGCCAGCAGTTTGGCCGGGGGGTACTATGGCTACACCTTC. Protein product: CASSLAGGYYGYTF.

This clonotype appeared a few times. V is TRBV12-3 or TRBV12-4 and J is TRBJ2-1; possibly TRBD1 or TRBD2 for D (5 bases each). V lost 5 bases to trimming and J lost 12 bases, with 14 bases between them. This CDR3 has 12 amino acids. CDR3 coding DNA: TGTGCCAGCAGTCCAGGGACGGGACGGCAGTTCTTC. Its protein product is CASSPGTGRQFF.

The CDR3 is CASSFLWTGNLYGYTF. The CDR3 DNA reads TGTGCCAGCAGCTTCCTCTGGACAGGAAACCTCTATGGCTACACCTTC. The V call is TRBV12-3 or TRBV12-4, the J call TRBJ1-2; 7 positions match TRBD1. V was clipped by 6 bases and J by 4 bases; unmatched bases: 14. CDR3 size: 16 residues.

V and J are TRBV11-2 and TRBJ1-2, with 12 nucleotides matching TRBD1. CDR1 and CDR2 from the germline V gene are SGHAT and FQNNGV. This CDR3 is built from 15 residues. V dropped 2 bases and J dropped 7; count of bases not matched to a gene: 5. CDR3: CASSLHPGQGAGYTF. CDR3 DNA sequence: TGTGCCAGCAGCTTACACCCGGGACAGGGGGCTGGCTACACCTTC.

The chain couples TRBV27 to TRBJ2-3; 10 bases agree with TRBD1. The CDR3 runs to 15 residues. Germline CDR1 reads MNHEY; CDR2 reads SMNVEV (reference sequence). The V segment lost 2 bases and the J segment 2 bases; nucleotides outside the gene matches: 1. The CDR3 is CASSLGQGVTDTQYF. CDR3 bases: TGTGCCAGCAGTTTAGGACAGGGGGTCACAGATACGCAGTATTTT.

The chain recombines TRBV11-2 with TRBJ2-4, with a tentative D call TRBD2 (6 bases). The closer fit of TRBJ2-7 to the DNA end suggests the J call may be wrong. This CDR3 has 19 amino acids. Per the germline V gene, CDR1 is SGHAT and CDR2 is FQNNGV. The CDR3 region is CASSSEGISNDVNHYEQYF. The CDR3 DNA follows: TGTGCCAGCAGCTCGGAGGGCATATCCAACGATGTGAACCATTACGAGCAGTACTTC.

This clonotype was counted between two and nine times. One end of the junction is discordant with germline, which a read error may explain. This chain joins TRBV7-3 and TRBJ2-1, with no clear D. CDR3 length equals 13 residues. Germline V gene sequence: CDR1 SGHTA, CDR2 FQGTGA. CDR3 nucleotides: TGTGCCAGCAGTTTAAGTAGGGTCAATGAGCAGTTCTTC. Residues: CASSLSRVNEQFF.

The chain joins TRBV24-1 to TRBJ2-1; D perhaps matches TRBD1 (6 bases). This CDR3 is built from 13 residues. V was pared by 3 bases and J by 8 bases, with 10 bases between. Germline V gives CDR1 KGHDR, CDR2 SFDVKD. CDR3 protein: CATSDVPGDEQFF. The CDR3 bases are TGTGCCACCAGTGATGTGCCAGGGGATGAGCAGTTCTTC.

Remarks on this clonotype: An end of the junction differs from the germline gene, which may be a read error. The chain recombines TRBV6-1 with TRBJ1-2, with D hard to call. The V gene's germline CDR1 is MNHNS and CDR2 SASEGT. The CDR3 consists of 13 residues. In DNA, the CDR3 is TGCGCCAGCAGCGAAGAAGGCGGCTATGGCTACACCTTC. This encodes CASSEEGGYGYTF.

The CDR3 spells CSARLFQETQYF. CDR3 bases: TGCAGTGCTAGACTCTTTCAAGAGACCCAGTACTTC. V and J are TRBV20-1 and TRBJ2-4, with no clear D. The end of the DNA aligns better with TRBJ2-5, so the J call may be wrong. CDR1 and CDR2 from the germline V gene are DFQATT and SNEGSKA (reference sequence). CDR3 length equals 12 residues.

Here the CDR3 reads CATSLGPEQFF. The CDR3 DNA sequence: TGTGCCACCAGCTTAGGACCCGAGCAGTTCTTC. The chain combines TRBV15 with TRBJ2-1; D remains ambiguous. The CDR3 runs 11 residues. Trimming pared 5 bases from V and 10 bases from J, leaving 9 bases between. Germline CDR1 and CDR2: LNHNV and YYDKDF (reference sequence).

This clonotype was observed a single time. The V call is TRBV9, the J call TRBJ2-4, with D perhaps being TRBD1 or TRBD2 (6 bases each). The J call may be wrong; the DNA end is better matched by TRBJ2-7. This CDR3 region has 15 residues. Germline CDR1 reads SGDLS; CDR2 reads YYNGEE. The CDR3 nucleotides read TGTGCCAGCTCCCCCGAGGGGGGAGTGGGGCACGAGCAGTACTTC. This translates into CASSPEGGVGHEQYF.

This clonotype was observed a few times. This rearrangement joins TRBV7-2 to TRBJ2-3; TRBD2 might be the D (5 bases). This CDR3 comprises 15 residues. V lost 3 bases and J lost 5, with 15 bases in between. Germline values: CDR1 SGHTA, CDR2 FQGNSA. The CDR3 sequence is CASSFEGVALDTQYF. CDR3 coding DNA: TGTGCCAGCAGCTTCGAGGGTGTTGCTCTAGATACGCAGTATTTT.

CDR3 in amino acids: CASSPTSGKAKNIQYF. The CDR3 bases are TGTGCCAGCAGCCCGACTAGCGGGAAAGCCAAAAACATTCAGTACTTC. The chain has TRBV5-6 and TRBJ2-4; 11 bases are shared with TRBD2. The CDR3 has 16 amino acids. The germline V gene has CDR1 SGHDT and CDR2 YYEEEE. Losses at the gene ends were 4 bases for V and 0 bases for J; bases not matched to a gene: 3.

This clonotype was recorded a few times. The chain links TRBV29-1 to TRBJ2-2; the match to TRBD1 covers 9 bases. Germline V gives CDR1 SQVTM, CDR2 ANQGSEA. This CDR3 is 17 amino acids long. V trimming: 5 bases; J trimming: 3 bases; junction bases outside the gene matches: 13. The CDR3 sequence is CSVLLGLTGGYTGELFF. DNA of the CDR3: TGCAGCGTTCTCTTGGGGCTGACAGGGGGTTACACCGGGGAGCTGTTTTTT.

V usage is TRBV4-1 and J usage is TRBJ2-7, with 8 bases that match TRBD1. The CDR3 extends over 16 amino acids. Germline-derived CDR1 and CDR2 are MGHRA and YSYEKL. V lost 4 bases and J lost 3; bases outside the gene matches: 11. The CDR3 is CASSLPPDRVDYEQYF. CDR3 nucleotide sequence: TGCGCCAGCAGCCTACCCCCGGACAGGGTTGACTACGAGCAGTACTTC.

This clonotype appeared a few times. V usage is TRBV12-3 or TRBV12-4 and J usage is TRBJ1-2; D perhaps matches TRBD1 (6 bases). There are 15 residues in the CDR3. The V end lost 3 bases, the J end lost 4 bases, and 15 bases lay between the germline ends. The DNA of the CDR3 is TGTGCCAGCAGTTTTCCAGACAGGAGGGGCTATGGCTACACCTTC. This translates into CASSFPDRRGYGYTF.

This chain connects TRBV5-1 to TRBJ2-1; 10 bases line up with TRBD2. The J segment lost 4 bases and the V segment lost 7 bases, leaving 8 bases of the junction unmatched. This CDR3 has 15 residues. Germline CDR1 SGHRS, CDR2 YFSETQ. Written as DNA, the CDR3 is TGCGCCAGCCGAGTGAGGACTAGCGGTTACAATGAGCAGTTCTTC. Amino acids: CASRVRTSGYNEQFF.

The rearrangement uses TRBV30 and TRBJ2-1; 7 bases match TRBD2. Germline trimming cut 3 bases from V and 8 bases from J; bases unmatched to any gene: 13. Germline CDR1 reads GTSNPN; CDR2 reads SVGIG (reference sequence). The CDR3 sequence is 15 residues long. The CDR3 DNA sequence: TGTGCCTGGAGGGGGACTAAAGCCGGGGACGATGAGCAGTTCTTC. Protein sequence: CAWRGTKAGDDEQFF.

The rearrangement uses TRBV5-1 and TRBJ1-2, with D perhaps matching TRBD1 (5 bases). The CDR3 has 12 residues. V lost 7 bases to trimming and J lost 8 bases, with 15 bases between them. Germline V lookup: CDR1 SGHRS, CDR2 YFSETQ. CDR3 nucleotide sequence: TGCGCCAGCGCCCGGGACGGAGAAGGCTACACCTTC. This encodes CASARDGEGYTF.

The chain is built from TRBV4-3 and TRBJ2-1; D is possibly TRBD1 (5 bases). V dropped 1 base and J dropped 3 bases, with 16 bases sitting between them. From germline, CDR1 is LGHNA and CDR2 YSLEER. This CDR3 region has 17 residues. The CDR3 spells CASSQGPSVGHYNEQFF. CDR3 nucleotide sequence: TGCGCCAGCAGCCAAGGCCCCTCTGTGGGGCACTACAATGAGCAGTTCTTC.

This clonotype was counted a few times. CDR3 nucleotides: TGTGCCAGCAGCGCCGGGACTAGCGAAAGTTTAGAGACCCAGTACTTC. This encodes CASSAGTSESLETQYF. The V and J genes are TRBV9 and TRBJ2-5; the match to TRBD2 covers 10 bases. Germline V gene lookup returns CDR1 SGDLS and CDR2 YYNGEE. This CDR3 spans 16 amino acids. Trimming took 3 bases from V and 4 from J; bases not matched to a gene: 9.

V usage is TRBV29-1 and J usage is TRBJ2-7; possible D gene TRBD2, 6 bases. Germline loops: CDR1 SQVTM, CDR2 ANQGSEA. The V gene lost 4 bases and the J gene lost 5 bases, with 12 bases spanning the gap. CDR3 length: 12 residues. The CDR3 sequence: CSVGGGYNEQYF. The CDR3 nucleotides read TGCAGCGTTGGAGGAGGGTACAACGAGCAGTACTTC.

This CDR3 reads CASSIENYNEQFF. In DNA, the CDR3 is TGTGCCAGCAGCATAGAGAACTACAATGAGCAGTTCTTC. The gene calls are TRBV5-6 and TRBJ2-1, with unresolved D. Germline V gene data show CDR1 as SGHDT and CDR2 as YYEEEE. The ends were cut back, 4 bases at V and 3 bases at J, with 8 bases in the middle. The CDR3 extends over 13 amino acids.

This clonotype was counted a few times. CDR3 region: CSAGGLAGSKADTQYF. CDR3 DNA: TGCAGTGCCGGAGGACTAGCGGGATCTAAGGCAGATACGCAGTATTTT. This rearrangement joins TRBV20-1 to TRBJ2-3; 12 bases match TRBD2. This CDR3 is 16 amino acids long. CDR1 DFQATT and CDR2 SNEGSKA come from the germline V gene (reference sequence). V lost 6 bases to trimming and J lost 4 bases; unmatched junction nucleotides: 11.